Included here is one T cell receptor (beta chain) sequence, with context. Its antigen remains unidentified. No much larger clone exists at a distance of one base, and base qualities are not known. TCRbeta CDR3 regions were amplified from genomic DNA by means of the immunoSEQ Assay, a bias-controlled multiplex PCR. The original methods were these. The number of nucleated cells in each sample was estimated from the amplification of reference gene primers within the assay. Sequence reads were collapsed and filtered to measure the absolute abundance of every unique TCRbeta CDR3 rearrangement. Productive Simpson clonality was computed per sample as the square root of Simpson's diversity index over productive rearrangements. The immuneACCESS repertoire file appears here via TCRdb, limited to in-frame rearrangements. These files lack a portion of the clones; in checked studies, under half of the deficit traces to unresolved V genes, and the cause of the others is not known. V and J calls plus clone size are reproduced from that table; the DNA served to infer D and trimming. The sample yields 210,000 or so clones; 70% to 90% were counted once. The ten largest make up approximately 12% of the sample.

This record comes from a study of blood T cell repertoires in COVID-19 (dated by TCRdb to the early 2020s). Describing the broader study: Samples from collaborators originated in the United States, Italy and Spain and spanned both the acute and convalescent phases of COVID-19. The material from the prospective study consisted of cDNA or gDNA derived from T cells, B-cell-depleted T cells, or PBMCs. The dataset comprised deeply sampled blood TCRbeta repertoires from subjects exposed to, actively infected with, or recovered from COVID-19. The repertoires were released in a freely available public database meant as a resource for research on the immune response to SARS-CoV-2. The samples were drawn from the first 160 participants of the ongoing ImmuneRACE study and from 1,254 subjects provided by 6 global collaborators. Sample metadata almost always included a de-identified subject ID, COVID-19 status, age in years and sex. Where available, HLA class I and class II types were taken from metadata supplied by the sample provider and were not determined by assay-based typing. Points the paper makes about the study in general: How much clinical and demographic metadata was included differed by source and by participant, and the metadata was provided uncurated.

Samples from volunteer blood donors who had recovered from COVID-19 were contributed by a second Seattle source. The collaborating institutions used their own protocols to collect whole blood in K2EDTA tubes. For TCRbeta analysis, collaborator samples were shipped as frozen whole blood, as isolated PBMCs, or as DNA extracted from either sample type. Taken from cysteine to phenylalanine, the CDR3 has 13 residues. The CDR3 DNA has 39 bases and is translated from base 1. CDR1 and CDR2 were assigned from the germline V gene as SGHAT and FQNNGV. Trimming accounts for 6 bases at V and 8 bases at J, while the number of junction bases matched to no gene is 7.

The chain joins TRBV11-2 to TRBJ1-3, and 7 junctional nucleotides match TRBD1. This clonotype originated in a woman under 30 who had recovered from COVID-19. The specimen was peripheral blood. The CDR3 in this case is CASRLDRVDTIYF. In nucleotide form, the sequence is TGTGCCAGCAGACTCGACAGGGTGGACACCATATATTTT.